These 15 T cell receptor beta chains came from one sample sequenced in a study of beta chain features in type 1 diabetes. The study reverse transcribed the entire isolated RNA, so it sequenced expressed TCRB transcripts. Repertoires were generated with immunoSEQ multiplex PCR, while TCRdb's copy carries only in-frame clones and drops some. The sample lists around 320,000 clones, 11% to 15% occurring once. Sequenced material: central memory CD4+ T cells from blood. The source of these receptors is a man younger than 45 in good health.

The chain links TRBV11-3 to TRBJ2-6, with 7 bases fitting TRBD2. The V segment lost 2 bases and the J segment 2 bases; nucleotides outside the gene matches: 0. Germline CDR1 SGHNT, CDR2 YENEEA. CDR3 length: 15 residues. DNA of the CDR3: TGTGCCAGCAGCTTAAGCGGGGCTGGGGCCAACGTCCTGACTTTC. It codes for CASSLSGAGANVLTF.

The V call is TRBV30, the J call TRBJ1-2, with a weak D call TRBD1 (5 bases). CDR1 and CDR2 from the germline V gene are GTSNPN and SVGIG (reference sequence). The CDR3 has 14 residues. Trimming shortened V by 5 bases and J by 6 bases, and 19 bases separated the two germline ends. DNA for the CDR3: TGTGCCTGGGGAAGACAGTATGAGGTCCATGGCTACACCTTC. Translation: CAWGRQYEVHGYTF.

J is TRBJ2-1 and V is TRBV9, with D perhaps matching TRBD2 (5 bases). Trimming pared 0 bases from V and 10 bases from J, leaving 11 bases between. Germline CDR1 reads SGDLS; CDR2 reads YYNGEE. There are 13 residues in the CDR3. CDR3 loop: CASSVESRGEQFF. The CDR3 coding sequence is TGTGCCAGCAGCGTAGAGTCACGGGGAGAGCAGTTCTTC.

V is TRBV5-1 and J is TRBJ2-1; 9 bases are a match to TRBD2. Germline assignment: CDR1 SGHRS and CDR2 YFSETQ. Trimming cost V 0 bases and J 15 bases; bases outside gene matches: 16. CDR3 length: 16 residues. CDR3 sequence (DNA): TGCGCCAGCAGCTTGGCTCCAGCGGGGGGCCAACTCGAGGGGTTCTTC. Translating gives CASSLAPAGGQLEGFF.

This chain uses TRBV7-9 with TRBJ2-1; 16 bases map to TRBD2. This CDR3 spans 16 amino acids. J was trimmed by 8 bases and V by 5 bases; bases with no gene match: 6. Germline V gene lookup returns CDR1 SEHNR and CDR2 FQNEAQ (reference sequence). The CDR3 spells CASSRAGTSGRDEQFF. DNA for the CDR3: TGTGCCAGCAGCCGAGCCGGGACTAGCGGGAGGGATGAGCAGTTCTTC.

The sample holds a few counts of this clone. The rearrangement joins TRBV18 to TRBJ2-7; D is unresolved. Trimming pared 3 bases from V and 0 bases from J, leaving 9 bases between. The CDR3 runs 14 residues. CDR1 is KGHSH and CDR2 is LQKENI in the germline V gene. CDR3 in DNA: TGTGCCAGCTCACCTACGGCAGTCTCCTACGAGCAGTACTTC. Protein product: CASSPTAVSYEQYF.

This clone has more than one count but fewer than ten. This sequence joins TRBV11-3 and TRBJ2-5; TRBD2 agrees at 11 bases. CDR3 length: 16 amino acids. With 2 bases clipped from V and 3 bases from J, the junction kept 5 bases outside the gene matches. The germline CDR1 and CDR2 sequences are SGHNT and YENEEA. The CDR3 is CASSLRVAGGKETQYF. DNA for the CDR3: TGTGCCAGCAGCTTACGAGTAGCGGGAGGGAAAGAGACCCAGTACTTC.

Only a few counts were recorded for this clone. Other DNA variants within this sample encode the same CDR3. The V call is TRBV5-1, the J call TRBJ2-3; 10 positions match TRBD2. The CDR3 is made up of 15 amino acids. Germline V gene lookup returns CDR1 SGHRS and CDR2 YFSETQ. The V gene end was trimmed by 2 bases and the J gene end by 3 bases; junction bases not matched to a gene: 3. CDR3 residues: CASSFSGGSTDTQYF. CDR3 DNA: TGCGCCAGCAGCTTTAGCGGGGGGTCTACAGATACGCAGTATTTT.

The chain has TRBV5-4 and TRBJ2-3, with D tentatively TRBD1 or TRBD2 (5 bases each). Deletions cut 4 bases from V and 7 bases from J, with 19 bases between. Germline CDR1 and CDR2: SGHNT and YYREEE (reference sequence). CDR3 length: 15 residues. CDR3 protein: CASSSGVGEINTQYF. CDR3 bases: TGTGCCAGCAGCAGCGGCGTAGGGGAAATAAATACGCAGTATTTT.

This clone was seen a handful of times. The V gene is TRBV6-1, the J gene TRBJ2-7; D call uncertain. Trimming removed 7 bases at V and 4 bases at J, with 17 bases between. This CDR3 region has 14 residues. CDR1 is MNHNS, CDR2 SASEGT, per germline. The CDR3 DNA follows: TGTGCCAGCACAGCCTTTACGTATGGATACGAGCAGTACTTC. It specifies CASTAFTYGYEQYF.

This clone came up many times. This sequence joins TRBV11-2 and TRBJ2-7; unclear D gene. Looked up from germline, CDR1 is SGHAT and CDR2 is FQNNGV. V shed 1 base and J shed 2 bases, with 12 bases lying between them. CDR3 size: 15 residues. CDR3 nucleotides: TGTGCCAGCAGCTTAGTGGCTAGAGACCCCTACGAGCAGTACGTC. It specifies CASSLVARDPYEQYV.

This clone was counted a few times. One end of the junction fails to match germline, which may point to a read error. This chain joins TRBV5-4 and TRBJ1-1, with no clear D. Germline values: CDR1 SGHNT, CDR2 YYREEE (reference sequence). This CDR3 comprises 14 residues. The CDR3 sequence: CASSHGHQNTEAFF. DNA of the CDR3: TGCGCCAGCAGCCACGGGCACCAGAACACTGAAGCTTTCTTT.

This clone was observed a few times. This chain links TRBV7-9 with TRBJ1-1; D perhaps matches TRBD1 (6 bases). The ends were cut back, 0 bases at V and 7 bases at J, with 9 bases in the middle. Germline CDR1 and CDR2: SEHNR and FQNEAQ (reference sequence). This CDR3 is built from 13 residues. The CDR3 nucleotides read TGTGCCAGCAGCTTAGCGGGGGCCCGTGAAGCTTTCTTT. Its translation: CASSLAGAREAFF.

The J gene is TRBJ2-5, the V gene TRBV11-3; D perhaps matches TRBD1 (5 bases). Germline CDR1 is SGHNT and CDR2 is YENEEA. Deletions cut 7 bases from V and 5 bases from J, with 8 bases between. The CDR3 is 11 amino acids. Here the CDR3 reads CASTKGETQYF. The CDR3 DNA reads TGTGCCAGCACCAAGGGGGAGACCCAGTACTTC.

This clone was seen only a few times. The junction and the germline gene differ at one end; a read error may be behind it. CDR3 DNA sequence: TGTGCCATCAGTGCCACTAGCGGATACTACGAGCAGTACTTC. Translated: CAISATSGYYEQYF. The chain uses TRBV6-1 and TRBJ2-7, with TRBD2 matching 8 bases. The CDR3 covers 14 residues. CDR1 is MNHNS and CDR2 is SASEGT in the germline V gene.